In its sample, the clone carrying this T cell receptor (beta chain) was seen a few times. TCR alpha and TCR beta cDNA libraries with sample barcodes and UMIs came from 5'RACE using constant-segment primers. TCRdb re-analysed the 5' RACE reads in MiXCR, keeping a single row per CDR3 protein. Among approximately 350,000 distinct CDR3 sequences listed, 13% were seen once. Trimming pared 4 bases from V and 0 bases from J, leaving 7 bases between. Germline-derived CDR1 and CDR2 are MGHRA and YSYEKL. This CDR3 contains 14 residues. The record originates from a study of T-cell memory formation after mild COVID-19. Turning to the study itself: Largely donor-specific TCR clusters were found.

The receptor comes from a man younger than 35 who had mild COVID-19 (a few samples of this study predate the infection). Cell type and time point are not known. Sequencing used PBMCs or a T cell subset sorted from them (not recorded which). V gene TRBV4-1 combines with J gene TRBJ1-5; the D is unclear. CDR3 sequence (DNA): TGCGCCAGCAGCCTCCCAGGTAGCAATCAGCCCCAGCATTTT. Protein sequence: CASSLPGSNQPQHF.